The 16 T cell receptor beta chains below were found in one sample sequenced in a study of cytomegalovirus exposure and HLA in healthy donors. The PCR made use of 60 Vbeta and 13 Jbeta primers. Some clones are missing from TCRdb's copy, which holds only in-frame ones; the method was immunoSEQ multiplex PCR. The profile shows about 90,000 clones, around two thirds of them singletons. Sequenced: PBMCs. Receptors originate from a man between 25 and 39 years old in good health and CMV-seronegative.

The rearrangement joins TRBV14 to TRBJ2-7; D gene unclear. The V end lost 1 base, the J end lost 2 bases, and 9 bases lay between the germline ends. The germline gives CDR1 SGHDN, CDR2 FVKESK. CDR3 length: 14 amino acids. Here the CDR3 reads CASSQALGAYEQYF. The CDR3, as DNA: TGTGCCAGCAGCCAAGCTCTAGGTGCCTACGAGCAGTACTTC.

The J gene is TRBJ1-1, the V gene TRBV7-8; D not certain. This CDR3 has 16 residues. The V gene lost 2 bases and the J gene lost 1 base, with 14 bases spanning the gap. Germline V CDR1 and CDR2: SGHVS, FQNEAQ. In DNA form, the CDR3 reads TGTGCCAGCAGCTTATGGCGGTTGTCGGAGAACACTGAAGCTTTCTTT. Translated, it gives CASSLWRLSENTEAFF.

The rearrangement uses TRBV4-2 and TRBJ2-1; D call uncertain. The CDR3 consists of 16 residues. Trimming took off 0 bases at V and 2 bases at J, with 11 bases between the two ends. Per germline, CDR1 LGHNA and CDR2 YNFKEQ. CDR3 residues: CASSQDRVDPYNEQFF. The CDR3 region has the DNA TGTGCCAGCAGCCAAGATCGGGTAGATCCCTACAATGAGCAGTTCTTC.

V gene TRBV30 combines with J gene TRBJ2-1; unclear D gene. CDR3 length equals 12 residues. V dropped 1 base and J dropped 6 bases, with 7 bases sitting between them. Germline V CDR1 and CDR2: GTSNPN, SVGIG (reference sequence). DNA for the CDR3: TGTGCCTGGAGTGCGGGTGCCAATGAGCAGTTCTTC. It specifies CAWSAGANEQFF.

The J gene is TRBJ1-1, the V gene TRBV12-5, with 8 bases identical to TRBD1. The CDR3 contains 16 residues. Losses at the gene ends were 3 bases for V and 8 bases for J; bases not matched to a gene: 14. Per germline, CDR1 LGHNT and CDR2 FRNRAP. CDR3 DNA: TGTGCTAGTGGTTTCCCCCTCTTAACAGGACAGGGAGAAGCTTTCTTT. Amino acid sequence: CASGFPLLTGQGEAFF.

V and J are TRBV19 and TRBJ1-5; a weak D match, TRBD1 (5 bases). The CDR3 runs 13 residues. Trimming stripped 5 bases from V and 6 bases from J, with 11 bases between. Germline values: CDR1 LNHDA, CDR2 SQIVND (reference sequence). CDR3 DNA sequence: TGTGCCAGTAGTCCCAGGGATGTTCAGCCCCAGCATTTT. It specifies CASSPRDVQPQHF.

This sequence joins TRBV6-5 and TRBJ2-7, with a possible D match to TRBD1 (5 bases). This CDR3 has 15 residues. V lost 2 bases, J lost 2 bases, and 13 bases lay in between. Germline V gene lookup returns CDR1 MNHEY and CDR2 SVGAGI. CDR3 nucleotides: TGTGCCAGCAGTTACGCCCCGACAGCCGCCTACGAGCAGTACTTC. It yields the protein CASSYAPTAAYEQYF.

The chain recombines TRBV5-6 with TRBJ2-2; a possible D gene is TRBD2 (6 bases). Germline values: CDR1 SGHDT, CDR2 YYEEEE. The CDR3 has 17 amino acids. Trimming removed 1 base from V and 1 base from J, with 14 bases in between. The CDR3 DNA follows: TGTGCCAGCAGCTTGAGGTCCGGGAGATTGAACACCGGGGAGCTGTTTTTT. It is translated as CASSLRSGRLNTGELFF.

The chain carries TRBV28 and TRBJ1-6, with a tentative D call TRBD1 (5 bases). The germline V gene has CDR1 MDHEN and CDR2 SYDVKM. V lost 7 bases to trimming and J lost 5 bases, with 12 bases between them. The CDR3 is 14 amino acids. In nucleotides, the CDR3 is TGTGCCAGCACGGGAGGCAGGGATAATTCACCCCTCCACTTT. It is translated as CASTGGRDNSPLHF.

This clone was found a few times. This rearrangement joins TRBV7-8 to TRBJ1-2, with 7 bases identical to TRBD1. The V gene end was trimmed by 0 bases and the J gene end by 4 bases; junction bases not matched to a gene: 5. The CDR3 extends over 15 amino acids. CDR1 is SGHVS, CDR2 FQNEAQ, per germline. The CDR3 DNA follows: TGTGCCAGCAGCTTAGCTTCTGGGACAGTCTATGGCTACACCTTC. Protein sequence: CASSLASGTVYGYTF.

The chain combines TRBV27 with TRBJ1-2, with D possibly TRBD1 on 6 matching bases. The CDR3 has 14 amino acids. V dropped 5 bases and J dropped 6 bases, with 16 bases sitting between them. Germline V gene data show CDR1 as MNHEY and CDR2 as SMNVEV (reference sequence). CDR3 in DNA: TGTGCCAGCAGTCCCGAGGGGGGGTTTAATGGCTACACCTTC. Translation: CASSPEGGFNGYTF.

The chain recombines TRBV7-9 with TRBJ1-4; no definite D call. The V gene's germline CDR1 is SEHNR and CDR2 FQNEAQ (reference sequence). V was shortened by 6 bases and J by 5 bases, with 10 bases between the two germline ends. The length of the CDR3 is 13 residues. The CDR3 sequence is CASRTAQNEKLFF. In DNA form, the CDR3 reads TGTGCCAGCAGAACAGCCCAAAATGAAAAACTGTTTTTT.

J is TRBJ1-1 and V is TRBV12-5; TRBD1 might be the D (6 bases). The V gene lost 5 bases and the J gene lost 1 base, with 14 bases spanning the gap. Germline V gene lookup returns CDR1 LGHNT and CDR2 FRNRAP. This CDR3 region has 15 residues. The CDR3 DNA sequence: TGTGCTAGTGGTCATGGGGACATTACGAACACTGAAGCTTTCTTT. This sequence encodes CASGHGDITNTEAFF.

This chain links TRBV7-9 with TRBJ1-1; D might be TRBD1 (5 bases). With 2 bases removed from V and 8 bases from J, the gap between germline ends came to 12 bases. The CDR3 spans 13 residues. Germline-derived CDR1 and CDR2 are SEHNR and FQNEAQ (reference sequence). The chain's CDR3 is CASSLLQESEAFF. Here the CDR3 DNA reads TGTGCCAGCAGCTTACTACAGGAGTCCGAAGCTTTCTTT.

V gene TRBV7-2 combines with J gene TRBJ2-4, with TRBD1 identical over 7 bases. The junction had 7 bases not matched to a gene; V was cut back by 5 bases and J by 0 bases. CDR1 is SGHTA, CDR2 FQGNSA, per germline. This CDR3 spans 16 amino acids. The CDR3: CASSPGQNLAKNIQYF. The CDR3 region has the DNA TGTGCCAGCAGCCCGGGACAGAACCTAGCCAAAAACATTCAGTACTTC.

The chain couples TRBV7-9 to TRBJ2-7, with 8 positions matching TRBD1. This CDR3 spans 12 amino acids. Per the germline V gene, CDR1 is SEHNR and CDR2 is FQNEAQ (reference sequence). The V gene end was trimmed by 5 bases and the J gene end by 4 bases; junction bases not matched to a gene: 1. CDR3 amino acids: CASSDRGYEQYF. In DNA, the CDR3 is TGTGCCAGCAGCGACAGGGGTTACGAGCAGTACTTC. Filled out from reference TRBV7-9 and TRBJ2-7, the complete variable domain reads DTGVSQNPRHKITKRGQNVTFRCDPISEHNRLYWYRQTLGQGPEFLTYFQNEAQLEKSRLLSDRFSAERPKGSFSTLEIQRTEQGDSAMYLCASSDRGYEQYFGPGTRLTVT.